This T cell receptor beta chain came from a study of cytomegalovirus exposure and HLA in healthy donors. Regarding this clone: As yet, its antigen is unknown.

PCR amplification relied on 60 Vbeta primers (plus 13 Jbeta primers). Clones were read by immunoSEQ multiplex PCR, and TCRdb kept only the in-frame ones, dropping some. The data contain approximately 93,000 clones, 78% of them singletons. Findings and limits, study-wide: Indistinguishable V segments such as TRBV6-2 and TRBV6-3 were excluded.

CDR3 length: 11 amino acids. V gave up 5 bases and J gave up 5 bases, with 10 bases separating them. Germline CDR1 is SQVTM and CDR2 is ANQGSEA. Sequencing used PBMCs. This receptor was taken from a woman in her 40s in good health and CMV-seronegative. The V call is TRBV29-1, the J call TRBJ2-7; D perhaps matches TRBD1 (5 bases). CDR3 protein: CSVFSGNEQYF. The CDR3 coding sequence is TGCAGCGTTTTCTCAGGGAACGAGCAGTACTTC.